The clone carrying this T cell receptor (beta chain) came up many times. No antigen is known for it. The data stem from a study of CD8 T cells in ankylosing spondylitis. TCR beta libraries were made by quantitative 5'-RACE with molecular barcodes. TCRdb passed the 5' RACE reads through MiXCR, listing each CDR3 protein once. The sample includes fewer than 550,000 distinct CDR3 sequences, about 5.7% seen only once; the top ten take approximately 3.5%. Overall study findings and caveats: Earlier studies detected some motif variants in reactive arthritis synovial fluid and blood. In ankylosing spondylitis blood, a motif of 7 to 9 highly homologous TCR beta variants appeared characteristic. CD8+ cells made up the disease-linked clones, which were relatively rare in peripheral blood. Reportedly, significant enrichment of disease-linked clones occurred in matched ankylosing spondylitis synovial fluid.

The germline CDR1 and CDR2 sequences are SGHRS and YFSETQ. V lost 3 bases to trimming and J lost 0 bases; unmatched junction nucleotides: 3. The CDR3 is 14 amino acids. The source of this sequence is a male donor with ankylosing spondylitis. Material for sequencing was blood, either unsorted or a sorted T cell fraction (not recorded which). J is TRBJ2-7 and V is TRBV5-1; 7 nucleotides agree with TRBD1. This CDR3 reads CASSSQGSSYEQYF. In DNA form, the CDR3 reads TGCGCCAGCAGCTCACAGGGGAGCTCCTACGAGCAGTACTTC.